This paragraph reports one T cell receptor (beta chain). The data originate from a study of control samples from healthy donors and cancer patients. Clones were sequenced by immunoSEQ multiplex PCR, and TCRdb holds only the in-frame ones, with some missing. The sample gives around 90,000 clones, more than 75% of which show up once; approximately 21% is in the top ten. Sequenced sample: blood. The TCR was taken from a man under 40 in good health.

CDR3 region: CASSEALNTEAFF. The CDR3 DNA reads TGCGCCAGCAGTGAGGCCCTGAACACTGAAGCTTTCTTT. The V gene is TRBV10-1, the J gene TRBJ1-1; no definite D call. V was clipped by 2 bases and J by 0 bases, with 4 bases between them. From germline, CDR1 is WNHNN and CDR2 SYGVQD (reference sequence). The CDR3 consists of 13 residues.